The 20 T cell receptor beta chains in this list originate from one sample, sequenced in a study of vaccination and CD4 T cells after COVID-19. Treatment described: approximately nine-day PBMC culture with coronavirus spike peptide pools or control peptides (ViraFEST assay). Oncomine TCR Beta short-read sequencing was applied to DNA from cultured CD4+ T cells. TCRdb redid the calling of the PCR reads with MiXCR, one entry per CDR3 protein. The table has some 20,000 distinct CDR3 sequences, around two fifths seen once. No antigens are known for them. The sequenced sample was CD4+ T cells from blood, cultured in vitro, obtained after SARS-CoV-2 vaccination. The receptors stem from a human donor who had recovered from COVID-19.

This chain uses TRBV20-1 with TRBJ1-5; no definite D call. Trimming removed 3 bases from V and 2 bases from J, with 11 bases in between. Germline CDR1 and CDR2: DFQATT and SNEGSKA (reference sequence). CDR3 length: 14 residues. CDR3: CSASVGLGNQPQHF. For the CDR3, the DNA is TGCAGTGCTAGTGTCGGCTTGGGCAATCAGCCCCAGCATTTT.

This chain connects TRBV2 to TRBJ2-7, with 9 bases lining up with TRBD1. With 5 bases clipped from V and 2 bases from J, the junction kept 4 bases outside the gene matches. The germline V gene encodes CDR1 SNHLY and CDR2 FYNNEI. This CDR3 is built from 14 residues. CDR3: CASSYGTGTYEQYF. CDR3 sequence (DNA): TGTGCCAGCAGTTACGGGACAGGGACCTACGAGCAGTACTTC. Based on the CDR3 plus reference TRBV2 and TRBJ2-7, the full variable domain is EPEVTQTPSHQVTQMGQEVILRCVPISNHLYFYWYRQILGQKVEFLVSFYNNEISEKSEIFDDQFSVERPDGSNFTLKIRSTKLEDSAMYFCASSYGTGTYEQYFGPGTRLTVT.

V usage is TRBV24-1 and J usage is TRBJ2-2; D is possibly TRBD1 or TRBD2 (6 bases each). The V gene's germline CDR1 is KGHDR and CDR2 SFDVKD. Trimming removed 0 bases at V and 6 bases at J, with 13 bases between. There are 16 residues in the CDR3. Here the CDR3 reads CATSDLSGAQPGELFF. In DNA form, the CDR3 reads TGTGCCACCAGTGATTTGTCGGGGGCGCAGCCCGGGGAGCTGTTTTTT.

This chain uses TRBV5-4 with TRBJ2-2; 7 bases align to TRBD1. The CDR3 covers 15 residues. The trim removed 2 bases at V and 7 bases at J, leaving 8 bases unmatched. CDR1 is SGHNT, CDR2 YYREEE, per germline (reference sequence). In DNA, the CDR3 is TGTGCCAGCAGCTTACTGACAGGGACCGGCGGGGAGCTGTTTTTT. Translating gives CASSLLTGTGGELFF.

This clonotype was found a few times. This rearrangement joins TRBV28 to TRBJ2-5, with D perhaps matching TRBD1 (7 bases). The V gene lost 7 bases and the J gene lost 3 bases, with 18 bases spanning the gap. Germline values: CDR1 MDHEN, CDR2 SYDVKM. This CDR3 comprises 15 residues. For the CDR3, the DNA is TGTGCCAGCACCCCAGGGGGGCAGGGAGAAGAGACCCAGTACTTC. As protein: CASTPGGQGEETQYF. The full variable domain, completed using reference TRBV28 and TRBJ2-5, is DVKVTQSSRYLVKRTGEKVFLECVQDMDHENMFWYRQDPGLGLRLIYFSYDVKMKEKGDIPEGYSVSREKKERFSLILESASTNQTSMYLCASTPGGQGEETQYFGPGTRLLVL.

This chain connects TRBV5-4 to TRBJ2-4; D is tentatively TRBD1 or TRBD2 (5 bases each). Germline V gene lookup returns CDR1 SGHNT and CDR2 YYREEE (reference sequence). The CDR3 consists of 16 residues. V dropped 4 bases and J dropped 3 bases, with 17 bases sitting between them. CDR3: CASSPGTPSVKNIQYF. DNA of the CDR3: TGTGCCAGCAGCCCCGGGACCCCCTCAGTCAAAAACATTCAGTACTTC.

This clonotype was detected only a few times. The rearrangement joins TRBV19 to TRBJ2-7, with D tentatively TRBD1 (6 bases). The CDR3 length is 13 residues. CDR1 LNHDA and CDR2 SQIVND come from the germline V gene (reference sequence). The V end lost 5 bases, the J end lost 6 bases, and 14 bases lay between the germline ends. CDR3 region: CASSQQGKSEQYF. As DNA, the CDR3 is TGTGCCAGTAGTCAACAGGGAAAGAGCGAGCAGTACTTC.

This chain joins TRBV6-1 and TRBJ1-3; D is uncertain. V lost 6 bases and J lost 0, with 12 bases in between. Germline assignment: CDR1 MNHNS and CDR2 SASEGT. The CDR3 contains 15 residues. DNA of the CDR3: TGTGCCAGCAGCCGGGCCTACCGCTCTGGAAACACCATATATTTT. This gives the protein CASSRAYRSGNTIYF.

The J gene is TRBJ2-7, the V gene TRBV11-3; TRBD1 or TRBD2 may be the D gene (5 bases each). Trimming shortened V by 2 bases and J by 2 bases, and 19 bases separated the two germline ends. The CDR3 covers 17 residues. Germline values: CDR1 SGHNT, CDR2 YENEEA. The CDR3 DNA sequence: TGTGCCAGCAGCTTACAGGGCACAGCCCCGGGGACCTACGAGCAGTACTTC. Its translation is CASSLQGTAPGTYEQYF.

This rearrangement joins TRBV27 to TRBJ1-2; 10 bases map to TRBD1. The CDR3 is 14 amino acids. V was clipped by 6 bases and J by 4 bases; unmatched bases: 5. The germline V gene encodes CDR1 MNHEY and CDR2 SMNVEV (reference sequence). In DNA form, the CDR3 reads TGTGCCAGCAGCTGGACAGGGGGGCCCTATGGCTACACCTTC. It codes for CASSWTGGPYGYTF.

The chain couples TRBV7-2 to TRBJ2-3; D is possibly TRBD2 (5 bases). The CDR3 has 17 amino acids. Trimming shortened V by 1 base and J by 0 bases, and 14 bases separated the two germline ends. Germline V lookup: CDR1 SGHTA, CDR2 FQGNSA. The CDR3 spells CASSLVLVRGSTDTQYF. The CDR3 DNA sequence: TGTGCCAGCAGCTTAGTCCTCGTTCGGGGAAGCACAGATACGCAGTATTTT.

V gene TRBV19 combines with J gene TRBJ2-1; 8 bases are shared with TRBD2. CDR3 length: 12 residues. CDR1 LNHDA and CDR2 SQIVND come from the germline V gene (reference sequence). J lost 15 bases, V lost 1 base, and 5 bases had no gene match. As DNA, the CDR3 is TGTGCCAGTAGTATAGCAGGACTAGCTTTGTTCTTC. Protein sequence: CASSIAGLALFF.

The chain has TRBV20-1 and TRBJ2-1; TRBD1 matches 10 bases. In germline, CDR1 is DFQATT, CDR2 SNEGSKA (reference sequence). The CDR3 has 16 amino acids. After removal of 2 bases from V and 1 base from J, the junction contained 5 bases not matched to a gene. The CDR3 region is CSARRTGGSSYNEQFF. The CDR3 DNA follows: TGCAGTGCTAGAAGGACAGGGGGGTCTTCCTACAATGAGCAGTTCTTC.

This clonotype showed up just a few times. The gene calls are TRBV27 and TRBJ2-3, with no clear D. Per the germline V gene, CDR1 is MNHEY and CDR2 is SMNVEV (reference sequence). The V and J ends lost 2 bases and 6 bases respectively, with 3 bases between them. CDR3 size: 11 residues. CDR3 amino acids: CASSLHDTQYF. CDR3 sequence (DNA): TGTGCCAGCAGTTTACACGATACGCAGTATTTT.

CDR3 DNA sequence: TGTGCCACCAGCAGAGATAAGGGACTGGACTATGGCTACACCTTC. Protein product: CATSRDKGLDYGYTF. The rearrangement uses TRBV15 and TRBJ1-2; D perhaps matches TRBD1 (5 bases). The V gene lost 0 bases and the J gene lost 3 bases, with 11 bases spanning the gap. Germline loops: CDR1 LNHNV, CDR2 YYDKDF (reference sequence). CDR3 length: 15 residues.

J is TRBJ1-1 and V is TRBV19; D gene uncertain. Trimming removed 6 bases from V and 1 base from J, with 12 bases in between. The CDR3 length is 14 residues. Germline V gives CDR1 LNHDA, CDR2 SQIVND (reference sequence). The CDR3, as DNA: TGTGCCAGTAGGACACACCTCCAGAACACTGAAGCTTTCTTT. Amino acid sequence: CASRTHLQNTEAFF.

This chain joins TRBV20-1 and TRBJ1-5; 10 bases are a match to TRBD1. V lost 0 bases to trimming and J lost 2 bases; unmatched junction nucleotides: 7. The CDR3 runs to 17 residues. Per the germline V gene, CDR1 is DFQATT and CDR2 is SNEGSKA (reference sequence). The CDR3 loop reads CSARDPIGTGGNQPQHF. CDR3 sequence (DNA): TGCAGTGCTAGAGATCCCATCGGGACAGGGGGCAATCAGCCCCAGCATTTT.

This chain connects TRBV21-1 to TRBJ2-1; TRBD1 is the table's D call and was not checked against the DNA. TRBV21-1 is a pseudogene locus. CDR3 length: 16 residues. DNA of the CDR3: TGTGCCAGCAGCCCTGTGGGAGCAGGGGGGCCGGGTGAGCAGTTCTTC. This sequence encodes CASSPVGAGGPGEQFF.

The CDR3 DNA reads TGCGGAGCCCGAGGGGAGCGCGGCTACACCTTC. Protein product: CGARGERGYTF. The chain carries TRBV29-1 and TRBJ1-2; tentative D call: TRBD1 (5 bases). This CDR3 contains 11 residues. The germline CDR1 and CDR2 sequences are SQVTM and ANQGSEA. The full variable domain, with the rest looked up from reference TRBV29-1 and TRBJ1-2, is SAVISQKPSRDICQRGTSLTIQCQVDSQVTMMFWYRQQPGQSLTLIATANQGSEATYESGFVIDKFPISRPNLTFSTLTVSNMSPEDSSIYLCGARGERGYTFGSGTRLTVV.

The gene calls are TRBV5-1 and TRBJ1-1; D may be TRBD1 (5 bases). The CDR3 spans 14 residues. Trimming removed 5 bases from V and 4 bases from J, with 15 bases in between. CDR1 is SGHRS and CDR2 is YFSETQ in the germline V gene. CDR3 nucleotides: TGCGCCAGCAGGTCCCAGGGTGAAGGCACTGAAGCTTTCTTT. Translating it yields CASRSQGEGTEAFF.